This note documents a single T cell receptor beta chain sequence. The data were taken from a study of blood T cell repertoires in COVID-19. Produced via immunoSEQ multiplex PCR; TCRdb's table is partial and in-frame only. The sample consists of some 200,000 clones, about 70% of them appearing once. The CDR3 contains 12 residues. The germline gives CDR1 SGHAT, CDR2 FQNNGV. V dropped 5 bases and J dropped 7; count of bases not matched to a gene: 5. The sequenced sample was peripheral blood. The clonotype comes from a woman in her 50s with active or convalescent COVID-19. The V gene is TRBV11-2, the J gene TRBJ2-7; 7 nucleotides agree with TRBD1. The CDR3 nucleotides are TGTGCCAGCAGCCTCGCAGGGGGTGAGCAGTACTTC. This sequence encodes CASSLAGGEQYF.